This TCR beta chain was profiled in a study of T-cell reconstitution after alpha-beta-depleted transplantation in children. Germline V gene data show CDR1 as SGHTA and CDR2 as FQGTGA. The CDR3 is 15 residues long. Notes on this clonotype: The germline gene is not matched at one end of the junction; a read error may be the cause.

Construction of the TCRbeta library involved unique molecular identifiers. Via MiXCR, TCRdb re-called the PCR reads, giving one row per CDR3 protein. This table has approximately 400,000 distinct CDR3 sequences, about a tenth appearing once. The V call is TRBV7-3, the J call TRBJ2-2, with 7 bases aligning to TRBD2. This TCR came from a human donor who donated a stem cell graft to a child with acute myeloid leukemia. This specimen consisted of PBMCs from the stem cell graft donor, obtained from the stem cell graft. CDR3 sequence (DNA): TGTGCCAGCAGCTTAAATAGGGGTTTCAGCGGGGAGGTGTTTTTT. Protein product: CASSLNRGFSGEVFF.